These T cell receptor beta chains were read from a single sample in a study of metastatic and nonmetastatic thyroid tumors. TCRdb redid the clone calls on the PCR reads using MiXCR. The table has 32,000 or so clones, about 18% seen once; the top ten hold 6.2%. The sequencing sample was made of blood. Source of these receptors: a male donor with papillary thyroid cancer or a benign thyroid nodule (not recorded which). Some clones in this sample may be carry-over from other donors' samples. The CDR3 runs from the conserved cysteine through the conserved F or W.

j_call,v_call,cdr3_aa
TRBJ1-3,TRBV28,CASSLFDGYSGNTIYF
TRBJ1-1,TRBV6-5,CASSYGGNTEAFF
TRBJ2-2,TRBV19,CASTLGVNRELFF
TRBJ1-1,TRBV28,CASSWSSGLNTEAFF
TRBJ2-7,TRBV20-1,CSAREGPYEQYF
TRBJ1-2,TRBV20-1,CSAYKYQGAEGGYTF
TRBJ2-3,TRBV12-3/TRBV12-4,CASSDPSGVSTDTQYF
TRBJ2-3,TRBV5-8,CASSPGTDTNTQYF
TRBJ1-3,TRBV7-9,CAISFPQGRNTIYF
TRBJ2-5,TRBV19,CASRNISPQGPEGQETQYF
TRBJ1-1,TRBV5-4,CASSFGGLNTEAFF
TRBJ2-7,TRBV19,CASRSTAVQETQHF
TRBJ1-5,TRBV19,CASSMWSFSQPQHF
TRBJ2-1,TRBV7-9,CASSLGPRAPPNSYNEQFF
TRBJ2-2,TRBV11-1,CASSLVGRGITGELFF
TRBJ2-5,TRBV9,CASSVGTVAGGPWETQYF
TRBJ2-3,TRBV5-6,CASGSSLWDFTDTQYF
TRBJ2-2,TRBV18,CASSPISAGELFF
TRBJ2-3,TRBV6-1,CASIRDYRNTDTQYF
TRBJ2-2,TRBV2,CASRTGLAGNTGELFF
TRBJ2-2,TRBV11-2,CASSLSRDAGELFF
TRBJ2-5,TRBV11-2,CASSPPRGFQETQYF
TRBJ2-1,TRBV20-1,CSAREGTSGPKQFF
TRBJ2-1,TRBV12-3/TRBV12-4,CASSLTHYVNGGSYNEQFF
TRBJ1-4,TRBV5-1,CASSLQTGALEKLFF
TRBJ1-1,TRBV18,CASSLQSNTEAFF
TRBJ2-1,TRBV6-1,CASSDSGSSYNEQFF
TRBJ2-5,TRBV10-3,CAISGGPRETQYF
TRBJ2-5,TRBV6-1,CASSEQAWGRETQYF
TRBJ2-1,TRBV28,CASSWDNEQFF
TRBJ1-1,TRBV2,CASSQGTYTEAFF
TRBJ1-5,TRBV19,CASSISESQHF
TRBJ1-2,TRBV5-1,CASSLAAFDYGYTF